This T cell receptor beta chain was documented in a study of OX40 agonist ivuxolimab in advanced cancers. Study-wide background: Three patients, one with hepatocellular carcinoma and two with cutaneous melanoma, achieved partial responses. Whole-study findings and limits: Relative to CD4+, CD8+ T cells held more expanded clones on average.

This CDR3 has 14 amino acids. The V end was cut by 5 bases, the J end by 3 bases, with 13 bases between. Per the germline V gene, CDR1 is SGHVS and CDR2 is FNYEAQ. People who had autoimmune disease history or systemic immunosuppression were excluded. Sequenced by immunoSEQ multiplex PCR; TCRdb stores in-frame clones only, minus some. This table holds around 27,000 clones, 80% to 85% found once. This clone was detected once. Its matching antigen is unknown. The sequencing used CD4+ or CD8+ T cells sorted from blood, collected in a trial of the OX40 agonist ivuxolimab. The genes are TRBV7-6 and TRBJ1-1; D call uncertain. This TCR was recovered from an adult with an advanced solid tumor such as melanoma, head and neck, liver or kidney cancer. CDR3 coding DNA: TGTGCCAGCAGCAGATTTACGGCGGACACTGAAGCTTTCTTT. It yields the protein CASSRFTADTEAFF.